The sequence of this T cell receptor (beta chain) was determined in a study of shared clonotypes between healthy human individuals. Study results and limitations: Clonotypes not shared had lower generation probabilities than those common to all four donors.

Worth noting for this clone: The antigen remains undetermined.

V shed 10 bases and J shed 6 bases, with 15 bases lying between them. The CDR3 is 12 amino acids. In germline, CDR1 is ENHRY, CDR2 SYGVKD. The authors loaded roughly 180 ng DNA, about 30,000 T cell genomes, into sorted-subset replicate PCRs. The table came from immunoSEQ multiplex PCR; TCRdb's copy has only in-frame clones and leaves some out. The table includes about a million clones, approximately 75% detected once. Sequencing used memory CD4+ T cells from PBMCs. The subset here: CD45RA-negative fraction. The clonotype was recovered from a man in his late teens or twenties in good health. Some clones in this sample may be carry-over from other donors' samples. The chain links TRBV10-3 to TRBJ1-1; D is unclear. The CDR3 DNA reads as TGTGCCACAAGGACCGTGATGGCTGAAGCTTTCTTT. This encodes CATRTVMAEAFF.